This T cell receptor (beta chain) is from a study of blood T cell repertoires in COVID-19. Losses at the gene ends were 5 bases for V and 1 base for J; bases not matched to a gene: 8. CDR3 size: 16 residues. The germline V gene encodes CDR1 PRHDT and CDR2 FYEKMQ (reference sequence). Produced via immunoSEQ multiplex PCR; TCRdb's table is partial and in-frame only. The repertoire consists of about 200,000 clones, with more than 70% occurring once and the leading ten covering about 8.1%. The sequence was collected from a woman between 18 and 30 years old who had recovered from COVID-19. The chain recombines TRBV13 with TRBJ1-3; 7 bases are shared with TRBD1. Sequences were obtained from PBMCs or T cells enriched from blood (not recorded which). CDR3 nucleotide sequence: TGTGCCAGCAGCACCCGACAGGGCGTTTCTGGAAACACCATATATTTT. This codes for CASSTRQGVSGNTIYF.